The clone carrying this T cell receptor (beta chain) was seen ten or more times. Its target is not known. Time point meaning: newly diagnosed GD, antithyroid drugs for less than 3 months. The authors made the TCR library using RNA they extracted from PBMCs. These data are taken from a study of regulatory T cells in long-lasting Graves disease. General study points: With persistent disease, TRBV28, TRBJ1-2 and TRBJ2-5 were the favored segments.

Looked up from germline, CDR1 is SNHLY and CDR2 is FYNNEI. The CDR3 runs 14 residues. The ends were cut back, 8 bases at V and 5 bases at J, with 18 bases in the middle. Through Arm-PCR of CDR3 regions and iRepertoire HTBI primers, TCR beta libraries were built. Each CDR3 protein is one row after TCRdb ran MiXCR on the multiplex PCR reads. The data hold just over 600,000 distinct CDR3 sequences, with about 16% observed a single time. The sample was also reused in another study, on T cells in Graves' hyperthyroidism and ophthalmopathy. As reported in that work: The HTBI primer set served for first-round RT-PCR of the TCR CDR3.

V is TRBV2 and J is TRBJ2-5; TRBD1 or TRBD2 may be the D gene (5 bases each). Sequences were derived from peripheral blood mononuclear cells (PBMCs), sampled at new diagnosis, from a patient treated with antithyroid drugs. This clonotype was sampled from a woman under 40 with Graves disease. As DNA, the CDR3 is TGTGCCAGCCTCAGTATGGGGACGGGGGAGACCCAGTACTTC. Its translation: CASLSMGTGETQYF.